This T cell receptor (beta chain) derives from a study of CD8 T cells in Susac syndrome. Study results and limitations: The total CD8+ repertoires contained 15 to 20 Susac-specific public clones, and the CD8+ TEMRA repertoires contained about five.

Details on this clonotype: Its antigen remains unidentified.

After removal of 4 bases from V and 6 bases from J, the junction contained 17 bases not matched to a gene. This CDR3 spans 18 amino acids. Germline-derived CDR1 and CDR2 are MGHRA and YSYEKL. TEMRA cells underwent FACS enrichment and CD8+ and CD4+ T cells underwent negative isolation. After extraction with the RNeasy kit, 0.5 to 1 ug of the RNA was reverse transcribed using random hexamers. The immunoSEQ assay covered 54 Vbeta and 13 Jbeta segments for CDR3. One entry per CDR3 protein results from TCRdb running MiXCR on the immunoSEQ multiplex PCR reads. This table has some 140,000 distinct CDR3 sequences, 85% to 95% appearing once.

The origin of this receptor is a human donor with Susac syndrome. Sequenced sample: CD8+ T cells from PBMCs. This chain connects TRBV4-1 to TRBJ2-1; 8 bases align to TRBD2. The CDR3 spells CASSPWPSGPPGGNEQFF. CDR3 DNA: TGCGCCAGCAGCCCCTGGCCTAGCGGGCCCCCAGGCGGCAATGAGCAGTTCTTC.